This TCR beta chain is from a study of control samples from healthy donors and cancer patients. TCRdb keeps only in-frame clones here, not all; method: immunoSEQ multiplex PCR. The data hold roughly 160,000 clones, with 80% to 90% observed a single time. Germline CDR1 reads MNHEY; CDR2 reads SMNVEV (reference sequence). With V trimmed by 3 bases and J by 5 bases, 5 bases remained unmatched. This CDR3 spans 15 amino acids. The chain uses TRBV27 and TRBJ2-5, with 11 nucleotides matching TRBD2. Specimen: blood. This receptor was identified in a woman under 40 in good health. The CDR3 DNA reads TGTGCCAGCAGTTTCGCTAGCGGGAGGAAGGAGACCCAGTACTTC. Translating gives CASSFASGRKETQYF.